Below, one T cell receptor (beta chain) is given with its context. Germline CDR1 reads SGHRS; CDR2 reads YFSETQ. This CDR3 has 17 residues. Trimming left V 1 base short and J 6 bases short, with 20 bases between. Library preparation (for TCRbeta) was performed with unique molecular identifiers. A single record per CDR3 protein comes from TCRdb applying MiXCR to the PCR reads. The repertoire consists of roughly 300,000 distinct CDR3 sequences, with 9.9% occurring once and the leading ten covering about 9.5%. The sample is drawn from a study of T-cell reconstitution after alpha-beta-depleted transplantation in children.

Sample: PBMCs from the stem cell graft donor, taken from the stem cell graft. This receptor was obtained from a human donor who donated a stem cell graft to a child with SCID. The rearrangement joins TRBV5-1 to TRBJ2-1; TRBD1 might be the D (6 bases). DNA for the CDR3: TGCGCCAGCAGCTTGAGGGGGACGGGGAGCTACTCCAATGAGCAGTTCTTC. Its protein is CASSLRGTGSYSNEQFF.